This T cell receptor (beta chain) was sequenced during a study of T cells in Graves' hyperthyroidism and ophthalmopathy. About the research overall: Peripheral blood samples were taken at initial diagnosis, prior to any treatment. Findings and limits, study-wide: Peripheral blood also featured most of the thyroid clonotypes expanded above 0.001. A model built on 13 V-J features separated ophthalmopathy from stable hyperthyroidism.

On this clonotype: Its antigen remains unidentified.

Between the trimmed V and J ends, which lost 1 base and 8 bases, there was a span of 14 bases. Germline CDR1 is SGHTA and CDR2 is FQGNSA. The length of the CDR3 is 14 residues. Regions amplified from RNA transcripts were the TCR beta CDR3 regions. The HTBI primer set served for first-round RT-PCR of the TCR CDR3. Via MiXCR, TCRdb re-called the multiplex PCR reads, giving one row per CDR3 protein. The sample includes roughly 510,000 distinct CDR3 sequences, less than 25% of them seen just once. Over 18 months, lack of ophthalmopathy progression marked Graves' hyperthyroidism as stable. The J gene is TRBJ1-1, the V gene TRBV7-2; a possible D gene is TRBD1 (6 bases). The specimen sequenced was blood. This sequence originates from a man aged 18 to 35 with Graves' hyperthyroidism. The CDR3 nucleotides read TGTGCCAGCAGCTTAGAGGGGGGAGCGGTCGAAGCTTTCTTT. Translating gives CASSLEGGAVEAFF. Full variable domain (rest looked up from reference TRBV7-2 and TRBJ1-1): GAGVSQSPSNKVTEKGKDVELRCDPISGHTALYWYRQSLGQGLEFLIYFQGNSAPDKSGLPSDRFSAERTGGSVSTLTIQRTQQEDSAVYLCASSLEGGAVEAFFGQGTRLTVV.